The 26 T cell receptor beta chains presented below share a single source sample, sequenced in a study of shared clonotypes between healthy human individuals (dated by TCRdb to the early 2020s). Libraries were constructed by the immunoSEQ multiplex PCR assay. TCRdb stores this immuneACCESS table with in-frame sequences only. Part of the clones is absent; in the studies checked, under half of the shortfall reflects unresolved V genes, and no reason is known for the rest. The sample table records about 110,000 clones; around 64% of these occur just once. The ten largest clones take up roughly a quarter of the sample. The sample was memory CD8+ T cells sorted from blood. The cell subset or site label, read with the paper, signifies: CD45RO+ cells pooled with CCR7-negative TemRA cells. Receptor source: a woman aged 25 to 39 in good health.

This clone was found many times. The chain has TRBV6-1 and TRBJ1-2; D remains ambiguous. V dropped 1 base and J dropped 5 bases, with 8 bases sitting between them. Germline V gene lookup returns CDR1 MNHNS and CDR2 SASEGT. This CDR3 has 13 amino acids. CDR3 coding DNA: TGTGCCAGCAGTGAAGAGGGCTTATATGGCTACACCTTC. Protein: CASSEEGLYGYTF.

J is TRBJ2-5 and V is TRBV6-4; 10 bases agree with TRBD2. Unmatched junction bases numbered 10, after V lost 7 bases and J lost 2 bases. CDR1 MRHNA and CDR2 SNTAGT come from the germline V gene. The CDR3 has 16 amino acids. The CDR3 DNA reads as TGTGCCAGCACTCCCCCCGGACTAGCGGTACAAGAGACCCAGTACTTC. As protein: CASTPPGLAVQETQYF.

The V call is TRBV4-1, the J call TRBJ1-4, with D possibly TRBD1 on 5 matching bases. CDR1 is MGHRA and CDR2 is YSYEKL in the germline V gene. Between the trimmed V and J ends, which lost 2 bases and 0 bases, there was a span of 13 bases. This CDR3 has 17 amino acids. The CDR3 DNA reads TGCGCCAGCAGCCAAATCCCGCAGGGTGCAACTAATGAAAAACTGTTTTTT. Protein product: CASSQIPQGATNEKLFF.

The gene calls are TRBV4-1 and TRBJ1-1; 9 bases align to TRBD1. With 4 bases clipped from V and 6 bases from J, the junction kept 9 bases outside the gene matches. CDR1 MGHRA and CDR2 YSYEKL come from the germline V gene. The CDR3 extends over 15 amino acids. The chain's CDR3 is CASSPRTGALSEAFF. The CDR3 region has the DNA TGCGCCAGCAGCCCGCGGACAGGGGCTTTATCTGAAGCTTTCTTT.

This clone has a handful of counts. The chain has TRBV6-4 and TRBJ2-1; no clear D gene. V lost 0 bases and J 7 bases, leaving 10 bases between the germline ends. CDR1 and CDR2 (germline): MRHNA, SNTAGT. This CDR3 has 14 amino acids. CDR3 in DNA: TGTGCCAGCAGTGACTCGGACCCGTCGAATGAGCAGTTCTTC. Its protein product is CASSDSDPSNEQFF.

The rearrangement uses TRBV2 and TRBJ2-6; D is unclear. Trimming pared 2 bases from V and 0 bases from J, leaving 8 bases between. This CDR3 comprises 16 residues. Germline CDR1 is SNHLY and CDR2 is FYNNEI. The CDR3 DNA is TGTGCCAGCAGTGAAATCTCGAGCTCTGGGGCCAACGTCCTGACTTTC. Translating it yields CASSEISSSGANVLTF.

The chain joins TRBV5-5 to TRBJ2-7; D remains unclear. CDR1 and CDR2 from the germline V gene are SGHKS and YYEKEE (reference sequence). This CDR3 contains 14 residues. Trimming pared 0 bases from V and 2 bases from J, leaving 9 bases between. For the CDR3, the DNA is TGTGCCAGCAGCTTGGTTGTCGCGCCCTACGAGCAGTACTTC. It codes for CASSLVVAPYEQYF.

This clone appeared many times. The rearrangement uses TRBV6-1 and TRBJ1-2; 7 positions match TRBD1. The CDR3 loop spans 14 amino acids. V lost 1 base to trimming and J lost 4 bases; unmatched junction nucleotides: 3. The V gene's germline CDR1 is MNHNS and CDR2 SASEGT. CDR3 protein: CASSEGSGGYGYTF. CDR3 DNA sequence: TGTGCCAGCAGTGAAGGGTCAGGGGGCTATGGCTACACCTTC.

This clone ranks as medium-sized. The V call is TRBV15, the J call TRBJ2-7, with 8 bases identical to TRBD2. The germline CDR1 and CDR2 sequences are LNHNV and YYDKDF (reference sequence). Trimming removed 5 bases from V and 5 bases from J; junction bases left unmatched: 11. The CDR3 contains 15 residues. The chain's CDR3 is CATSPGGSGSDEQYF. CDR3 nucleotides: TGTGCCACCAGCCCCGGGGGGAGCGGGAGCGACGAGCAGTACTTC.

Comment on this clone: A far more abundant clone sits one base away, making this likely a read error. The chain joins TRBV6-4 to TRBJ2-6; D gene uncertain. The germline CDR1 and CDR2 sequences are MRHNA and SNTAGT. The CDR3 runs to 14 residues. The V end was cut by 4 bases, the J end by 0 bases, with 4 bases between. DNA for the CDR3: TGTGCCAGCAGTGGACACTCTGGGGCCAACGTCCTGACTTTC. This gives the protein CASSGHSGANVLTF.

This chain links TRBV5-6 with TRBJ2-2; D unresolved. The V end lost 2 bases, the J end lost 8 bases, and 7 bases lay between the germline ends. The CDR3 length is 12 residues. In germline, CDR1 is SGHDT, CDR2 YYEEEE. CDR3 residues: CASSFGQGELFF. CDR3 DNA sequence: TGTGCCAGCAGCTTCGGGCAGGGGGAGCTGTTTTTT.

The V gene is TRBV19, the J gene TRBJ2-2; no reliable D call. The CDR3 is made up of 12 amino acids. CDR1 and CDR2 (germline): LNHDA, SQIVND (reference sequence). V was pared by 7 bases and J by 4 bases, with 7 bases between. This CDR3 is CASTPLTGELFF. CDR3 coding DNA: TGTGCCAGTACCCCTCTCACCGGGGAGCTGTTTTTT.

In DNA form, the CDR3 reads TGTGCCAGCAGCTTGGGCGGGAGGAAATCAGATACGCAGTATTTT. Its translation: CASSLGGRKSDTQYF. The gene calls are TRBV7-9 and TRBJ2-3, with 8 bases that match TRBD2. CDR3 size: 15 residues. V lost 3 bases and J lost 4; bases outside the gene matches: 6. The germline V gene has CDR1 SEHNR and CDR2 FQNEAQ (reference sequence).

The chain has TRBV25-1 and TRBJ2-3; D may be TRBD1 or TRBD2 (6 bases each). Trimming removed 10 bases from V and 5 bases from J, with 19 bases in between. Germline V gene sequence: CDR1 MGHDK, CDR2 SYGVNS. CDR3 size: 14 residues. CDR3 bases: TGTGCCACCGGGCAGAGGGGGGCGGTAGATACGCAGTATTTT. Its protein product is CATGQRGAVDTQYF.

This clone was seen just once. The rearrangement joins TRBV28 to TRBJ1-2; D not certain. Per germline, CDR1 MDHEN and CDR2 SYDVKM. V was pared by 2 bases and J by 8 bases, with 21 bases between. The CDR3 sequence is 16 residues long. The CDR3 DNA sequence: TGTGCCAGCAGTTTAGAGATCGGCCGCTACAGCAACGGCTACACCTTC. Amino acid sequence: CASSLEIGRYSNGYTF.

This chain connects TRBV19 to TRBJ2-6, with 8 positions matching TRBD1. Germline values: CDR1 LNHDA, CDR2 SQIVND (reference sequence). V lost 5 bases, J lost 2 bases, and 14 bases stayed unmatched. The CDR3 has 19 amino acids. CDR3 sequence (DNA): TGTGCCAGTAGTCAAGGTACCTGGGACAGGACCCCTGGGGCCAACGTCCTGACTTTC. Amino acids: CASSQGTWDRTPGANVLTF.

V usage is TRBV30 and J usage is TRBJ1-6; D remains ambiguous. CDR1 is GTSNPN and CDR2 is SVGIG in the germline V gene (reference sequence). This CDR3 has 16 residues. Trimming removed 0 bases at V and 6 bases at J, with 15 bases between. The CDR3: CAWSVRRLPFNSPLHF. CDR3 DNA sequence: TGTGCCTGGAGTGTACGTCGTCTGCCCTTTAATTCACCCCTCCACTTT.

V is TRBV20-1 and J is TRBJ1-1; D gene unclear. Germline V gene lookup returns CDR1 DFQATT and CDR2 SNEGSKA (reference sequence). The CDR3 is 11 amino acids. The DNA for the CDR3 is TGCAGGGCTCCCTTGAACACTGAAGCTTTCTTT. It codes for CRAPLNTEAFF.

The CDR3 loop is CASTPQGNRGLEKLFF. The CDR3 DNA reads TGTGCCAGCACCCCCCAAGGGAACAGGGGGCTTGAAAAACTGTTTTTT. The chain is built from TRBV25-1 and TRBJ1-4; 9 bases are shared with TRBD1. The CDR3 sequence is 16 residues long. V was pared by 7 bases and J by 7 bases, with 13 bases of the junction left unmatched. Germline V lookup: CDR1 MGHDK, CDR2 SYGVNS.

J is TRBJ2-3 and V is TRBV1; the D segment call TRBD2 is taken from the table without a DNA check. TRBV1 is a pseudogene locus. The CDR3 extends over 17 amino acids. CDR3 amino acids: CTSSHLTAGGATDTQYF. The CDR3 region has the DNA TGCACCAGCAGCCACCTCACAGCGGGAGGGGCCACAGATACGCAGTATTTT.

In its sample, this clone was seen a few times. At one boundary the junction diverges from the germline segment, which might be a read error. The rearrangement uses TRBV19 and TRBJ2-7, with TRBD2 matching over 7 bases. The CDR3 is 19 amino acids. Germline values: CDR1 LNHDA, CDR2 SQIVND (reference sequence). CDR3 loop: CARSITPRNRDYGIYEQYF. CDR3 DNA: TGTGCCAGGAGTATAACCCCTCGGAACCGGGACTATGGAATCTACGAGCAGTACTTC.

V and J are TRBV6-5 and TRBJ2-1, with 13 bases lining up with TRBD2. The J segment lost 8 bases and the V segment lost 0 bases, leaving 4 bases of the junction unmatched. The CDR3 consists of 16 residues. CDR1 is MNHEY and CDR2 is SVGAGI in the germline V gene. CDR3 DNA: TGTGCCAGCAGTTACTCCGGACTAGCGGGAGTCTATGAGCAGTTCTTC. Its translation is CASSYSGLAGVYEQFF.

The V gene is TRBV7-6, the J gene TRBJ2-3; D gene ambiguous. The germline V gene has CDR1 SGHVS and CDR2 FNYEAQ. Between the trimmed V and J ends, which lost 1 base and 3 bases, there was a span of 11 bases. There are 15 residues in the CDR3. This CDR3 is CASSLVSFGTDTQYF. CDR3 DNA: TGTGCCAGCAGCTTAGTCTCCTTTGGGACAGATACGCAGTATTTT.

This rearrangement joins TRBV7-8 to TRBJ1-2; 8 bases are shared with TRBD1. CDR3 length: 16 amino acids. Germline V gene sequence: CDR1 SGHVS, CDR2 FQNEAQ. V gave up 2 bases and J gave up 2 bases; unmatched junction bases: 7. The CDR3 DNA is TGTGCCAGCAGCTTAACTGTTCAGGGGGCCAACTATGGCTACACCTTC. It is translated as CASSLTVQGANYGYTF. Using reference TRBV7-8 and TRBJ1-2 for the parts outside the CDR3, the full variable domain is GAGVSQSPRYKVAKRGQDVALRCDPISGHVSLFWYQQALGQGPEFLTYFQNEAQLDKSGLPSDRFFAERPEGSVSTLKIQRTQQEDSAVYLCASSLTVQGANYGYTFGSGTRLTVV.

This clone was detected only a few times. The chain recombines TRBV5-3 with TRBJ2-1, with D tentatively TRBD1 (6 bases). TRBV5-3 is sorted into the ORF group, with uncertain function. The CDR3 extends over 13 amino acids. V lost 3 bases to trimming and J lost 5 bases, with 9 bases between them. The DNA of the CDR3 is TGTGCCAGAAGCTATGAGGGGGACAATGAGCAGTTCTTC. The encoded protein is CARSYEGDNEQFF.

This chain connects TRBV6-5 to TRBJ2-5, with 8 bases matching TRBD2. After removal of 4 bases from V and 1 base from J, the junction contained 5 bases not matched to a gene. Germline V gene sequence: CDR1 MNHEY, CDR2 SVGAGI. CDR3 length: 15 residues. The CDR3 coding sequence is TGTGCCAGCAGTTCCATGACTAGCGTCCAAGAGACCCAGTACTTC. Its protein product is CASSSMTSVQETQYF.